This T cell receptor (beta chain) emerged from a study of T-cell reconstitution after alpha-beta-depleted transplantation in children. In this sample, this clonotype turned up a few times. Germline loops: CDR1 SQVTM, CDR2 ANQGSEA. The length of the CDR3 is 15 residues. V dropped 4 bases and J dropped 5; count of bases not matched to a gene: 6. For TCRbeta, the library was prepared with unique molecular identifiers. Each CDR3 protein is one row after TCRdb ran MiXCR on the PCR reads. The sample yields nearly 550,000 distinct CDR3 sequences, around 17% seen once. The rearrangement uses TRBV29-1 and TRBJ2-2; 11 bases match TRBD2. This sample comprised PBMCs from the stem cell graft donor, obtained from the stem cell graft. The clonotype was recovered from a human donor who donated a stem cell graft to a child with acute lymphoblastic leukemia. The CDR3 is CSVVVASGGTGELFF. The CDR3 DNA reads TGCAGCGTTGTCGTCGCTAGCGGGGGGACCGGGGAGCTGTTTTTT.